The 6 T cell receptor beta chains below come from one sample, sequenced in a study of identifying expanded T cells in peripheral blood. The table came from immunoSEQ multiplex PCR; TCRdb's copy has only in-frame clones and leaves some out. The sample holds about 82,000 clones, roughly 89% seen once. The specimen sequenced was blood. The source of these receptors is a person between 18 and 75 years old in good health.

This clone was detected a few times. The chain carries TRBV27 and TRBJ1-5; no firm D call. CDR3 length equals 11 residues. From germline, CDR1 is MNHEY and CDR2 SMNVEV (reference sequence). V was cut by 7 bases and J by 9 bases, with 10 bases left in between. CDR3 nucleotide sequence: TGTGCCAGCAAGACTGTCTCGCCCCAGCATTTT. Its translation: CASKTVSPQHF.

The chain links TRBV4-3 to TRBJ2-2; 12 nucleotides line up with TRBD2. The CDR3 spans 18 residues. Germline loops: CDR1 LGHNA, CDR2 YSLEER. V lost 0 bases, J lost 1 base, and 3 bases stayed unmatched. The CDR3 here is CASSQDTGLAGNTGELFF. The CDR3 DNA reads as TGCGCCAGCAGCCAAGACACGGGACTAGCGGGGAACACCGGGGAGCTGTTTTTT.

J is TRBJ2-2 and V is TRBV5-1; D is unclear. The CDR3 consists of 13 residues. The V gene's germline CDR1 is SGHRS and CDR2 YFSETQ. V dropped 4 bases and J dropped 3 bases, with 7 bases sitting between them. DNA for the CDR3: TGCGCCAGCAGCGTCCTTTACACCGGGGAGCTGTTTTTT. Amino acid sequence: CASSVLYTGELFF.

This chain links TRBV7-8 with TRBJ1-2; no reliable D call. Germline assignment: CDR1 SGHVS and CDR2 FQNEAQ. The CDR3 consists of 16 residues. Trimming removed 1 base at V and 7 bases at J, with 19 bases between. CDR3: CASSLEGLPRDGGYTF. The DNA for the CDR3 is TGTGCCAGCAGCTTAGAGGGCCTTCCGAGGGATGGTGGCTACACCTTC. The whole variable domain, remainder taken from reference TRBV7-8 and TRBJ1-2, is GAGVSQSPRYKVAKRGQDVALRCDPISGHVSLFWYQQALGQGPEFLTYFQNEAQLDKSGLPSDRFFAERPEGSVSTLKIQRTQQEDSAVYLCASSLEGLPRDGGYTFGSGTRLTVV.

The chain couples TRBV6-1 to TRBJ1-6; weak D call: TRBD1 (5 bases). The CDR3 totals 17 residues. Germline-derived CDR1 and CDR2 are MNHNS and SASEGT. Trimming left V 2 bases short and J 7 bases short, with 18 bases between. The CDR3 nucleotides are TGTGCCAGCAGTGAAAGGGGTGGAGGGGTTCCAAATTCACCCCTCCACTTT. It is translated as CASSERGGGVPNSPLHF.

The V call is TRBV9, the J call TRBJ2-1, with 8 bases aligning to TRBD2. This CDR3 comprises 15 residues. V lost 5 bases, J lost 4 bases, and 8 bases stayed unmatched. Germline CDR1 is SGDLS and CDR2 is YYNGEE. Here the CDR3 DNA reads TGTGCCAGCAGGGAAGGGAGCGGGAGATACAATGAGCAGTTCTTC. Its protein is CASREGSGRYNEQFF.